The 5 T cell receptor beta chains given below trace back to one sample, sequenced in a study of T cell changes during pregnancy in multiple sclerosis. Data came from immunoSEQ multiplex PCR; TCRdb stores just in-frame clones and leaves some out. The sample holds 90,000 to 100,000 clones; roughly 94% are singletons and the top ten take about 2.3%. This specimen was peripheral blood, taken after pregnancy. The receptors shown here come from a female donor in good health, enrolled as a control in a pregnancy study.

The chain links TRBV10-3 to TRBJ2-7, with D perhaps TRBD1 (6 bases). CDR3 length: 14 residues. The V gene lost 3 bases and the J gene lost 7 bases, with 16 bases spanning the gap. Per germline, CDR1 ENHRY and CDR2 SYGVKD. The CDR3 nucleotides are TGTGCCATCAGTGAATGGGGGCAGGGGCGGGAGCAGTACTTC. Encoded protein: CAISEWGQGREQYF.

The V gene is TRBV6-5, the J gene TRBJ2-3, with D possibly matching TRBD2 (6 bases). The CDR3 is made up of 13 amino acids. The V gene lost 8 bases and the J gene lost 9 bases, with 18 bases spanning the gap. The germline CDR1 and CDR2 sequences are MNHEY and SVGAGI. Here the CDR3 reads CASGTPLPATQYF. The CDR3, as DNA: TGTGCCAGCGGGACTCCCCTCCCAGCCACGCAGTATTTT.

The rearrangement joins TRBV29-1 to TRBJ1-5; TRBD1 aligns across 8 bases. Germline assignment: CDR1 SQVTM and CDR2 ANQGSEA. The CDR3 is 14 residues long. The CDR3 loop is CRILLGQDVQPQHF. DNA for the CDR3: TGCAGGATCCTCTTGGGACAGGATGTTCAGCCCCAGCATTTT. The full variable domain, its missing parts supplied by reference TRBV29-1 and TRBJ1-5, is SAVISQKPSRDICQRGTSLTIQCQVDSQVTMMFWYRQQPGQSLTLIATANQGSEATYESGFVIDKFPISRPNLTFSTLTVSNMSPEDSSIYLCRILLGQDVQPQHFGDGTRLSIL.

The genes are TRBV19 and TRBJ1-1, with 11 bases lining up with TRBD1. Trimming at V came to 7 bases and at J to 5 bases, leaving 6 bases not matched to a gene. Germline-derived CDR1 and CDR2 are LNHDA and SQIVND (reference sequence). This CDR3 is built from 14 residues. DNA for the CDR3: TGTGCCAGTACCGCCGGGACAGGGGGGACTGAAGCTTTCTTT. Protein: CASTAGTGGTEAFF.

The chain has TRBV19 and TRBJ2-7, with TRBD1 as a possible D gene (6 bases). CDR1 LNHDA and CDR2 SQIVND come from the germline V gene (reference sequence). This CDR3 is built from 14 residues. V was pared by 4 bases and J by 7 bases, with 17 bases between. The DNA for the CDR3 is TGTGCCAGTAGTAGGACAGCTACGGGGCTAGAGCAGTACTTC. Translation: CASSRTATGLEQYF.